This is a list of T cell receptor beta chains from one sample in a study of T cell responses to AZD1222 COVID-19 vaccine. Sequenced by immunoSEQ multiplex PCR; TCRdb stores in-frame clones only, minus some. The table shows roughly 150,000 clones, with around 94% occurring only once. The sample here was peripheral blood, taken 28 days after the second AZD1222 dose. Receptors were obtained from an adult who received the AZD1222 COVID-19 vaccine. CDR3s include the opening cysteine and the closing phenylalanine or tryptophan. A D gene is named only where the DNA matches it firmly. A row's size may be missing; if present it is once, few, many or a size class.

NA,NA,TRBV4-1,TRBJ1-1,TGCGCCAGCAGCCAAGATTCTTATGCCGCCGCCACTGAAGCTTTCTTT,CASSQDSYAAATEAFF
NA,NA,TRBV7-9,TRBJ1-1,TGTGCCAGCAGCCCGAACCGGGGAAACACTGAAGCTTTCTTT,CASSPNRGNTEAFF
NA,NA,TRBV12-3/TRBV12-4,TRBJ2-1,TGTGCCAGCAGTTTAAGGGCCGTGGATGAGCAGTTCTTC,CASSLRAVDEQFF
NA,NA,TRBV23-1,TRBJ1-6,TGCGCCAGCAGTCAATCAGGTCCAGGGAGGGGGAATTCACCCCTCCACTTT,CASSQSGPGRGNSPLHF
TRBD1,NA,TRBV2,TRBJ1-4,TGTGCCAGGTCCGGGACAGGGAATGAAAAACTGTTTTTT,CARSGTGNEKLFF
NA,NA,TRBV19,TRBJ2-1,TGTGCCAGTAGTATAGGAGGGGCCCCCTACAATGAGCAGTTCTTC,CASSIGGAPYNEQFF
NA,NA,TRBV27,TRBJ2-7,TGTGCCAGCAGTGGGGGGGCTAGGGTCCACGAGCAGTACTTC,CASSGGARVHEQYF
NA,NA,TRBV4-1,TRBJ2-4,TGCGCCAGCAGCCCGGCTGGCACCTTAGCCAAAAACATTCAGTACTTC,CASSPAGTLAKNIQYF
NA,few,TRBV25-1,TRBJ1-6,TGTGCCAGCCGCAATCTCGGGGGGAATTCACCCCTCCACTTT,CASRNLGGNSPLHF
TRBD2,NA,TRBV3-1/TRBV3-2,TRBJ2-1,TGTGCCAGCAGCTTTAGCGGGAGGGCCGATAATGAGCAGTTCTTC,CASSFSGRADNEQFF
TRBD2,NA,TRBV30,TRBJ2-3,TGTGCCTGGAGTGTAACTAGCGGGAAGGCAGATACGCAGTATTTT,CAWSVTSGKADTQYF
NA,NA,TRBV12-3/TRBV12-4,TRBJ1-5,TGTGCCAGCAGCTTCGACCCTCAGCCCCAGCATTTT,CASSFDPQPQHF
NA,NA,TRBV2,TRBJ1-5,TGTGCCAGCAGTGAAAGGAGGGTGGGGAATCAGCCCCAGCATTTT,CASSERRVGNQPQHF
TRBD1,few,TRBV6-6,TRBJ1-4,TGTGCCAGCAGGGACAGGGAAAAACTGTTTTTT,CASRDREKLFF
NA,NA,TRBV5-6,TRBJ1-5,TGTGCCAGCAGCTCCAGGGGCTATAATCAGCCCCAGCATTTT,CASSSRGYNQPQHF
TRBD2,NA,TRBV28,TRBJ2-1,TGTGCCAGCAGTTCCCTGGGAGGGGAGACCTACAATGAGCAGTTCTTC,CASSSLGGETYNEQFF
NA,NA,TRBV9,TRBJ2-5,TGTGCCAGCAGCGTAGCGGCTATGCAAGAGACCCAGTACTTC,CASSVAAMQETQYF
NA,few,TRBV27,TRBJ2-7,TGTGCCAGCAGTTTCCAGTCAGGTGGGGCCTACGAGCAGTACTTC,CASSFQSGGAYEQYF
NA,NA,TRBV12-3/TRBV12-4,TRBJ2-3,TGTGCCAGCAGTTCGGAGGCTCTTGCTACGCAGTATTTT,CASSSEALATQYF
TRBD2,NA,TRBV7-8,TRBJ2-7,TGTGCCAGCAGCTTAGTGGGTAGGGGACTAGCGCGAACCTACGAGCAGTACTTC,CASSLVGRGLARTYEQYF
TRBD2,NA,TRBV6-4,TRBJ2-2,TGTGCCAGCAGCGGGGGGACCAGTTCCGGGGAGCTGTTTTTT,CASSGGTSSGELFF
NA,NA,TRBV9,TRBJ2-6,TGTGCCAGCACCCGTGGTTGGTCCTCTGGGGCCAACGTCCTGACTTTC,CASTRGWSSGANVLTF
NA,NA,TRBV2,TRBJ1-6,TGTGCCAGCAGTCCTCAAGGTCCGGGCAATTCACCCCTCCACTTT,CASSPQGPGNSPLHF
NA,NA,TRBV3-1/TRBV3-2,TRBJ2-3,TGTGCCAGCAGCCAAGGGTGGGTGGCGGGGTACCGGGCAGATACGCAGTATTTT,CASSQGWVAGYRADTQYF
TRBD1,NA,TRBV7-3,TRBJ1-4,TGTGCCAGCAGGCCCACAGGGGGCGCGGGTAATGAAAAACTGTTTTTT,CASRPTGGAGNEKLFF
TRBD2,NA,TRBV11-2,TRBJ2-5,TGTGCCAGCAGCCGACTAGCGGGAGGGAGGGAGACCCAGTACTTC,CASSRLAGGRETQYF
NA,once,TRBV19,TRBJ1-5,TGTGCCAGTAGTATAGACAGTATTTCTCAGCCCCAGCATTTT,CASSIDSISQPQHF
NA,NA,TRBV18,TRBJ1-1,TGTGCCAGCTCACCCGGACAGTACACTGAAGCTTTCTTT,CASSPGQYTEAFF
TRBD1,NA,TRBV19,TRBJ2-5,TGTGCCAGTACCGACAGGGAAACCCAGTACTTC,CASTDRETQYF
TRBD1,NA,TRBV7-9,TRBJ2-1,TGTGCCAGCAGCCTCAACCGGGACAGGCGCGTCTTC,CASSLNRDRRVF
NA,NA,TRBV7-2,TRBJ1-5,TGTGCCAGCAGCTTAGTCAGGACCAATCAGCCCCAGCATTTT,CASSLVRTNQPQHF
NA,NA,TRBV5-5,TRBJ1-2,TGTGCCAGCAGCCCGACATTAAACTATGGCTACACCTTC,CASSPTLNYGYTF
NA,NA,TRBV10-3,TRBJ1-1,TGTGCCAGCTCCGGGACATCGAACACTGAAGCTTTCTTT,CASSGTSNTEAFF
NA,NA,TRBV27,TRBJ2-1,TGTGCCAGCAGCGCCCCGGGCCAAAAGCCCTACAATGAGCAGTTCTTC,CASSAPGQKPYNEQFF
NA,NA,TRBV7-9,TRBJ1-5,TGTGCCAGCAGCTTAGCCGGTAGCAATCAGCCCCAGCATTTT,CASSLAGSNQPQHF
NA,NA,TRBV6-5,TRBJ2-7,TGTGCCAGCAGTTACAGTTACAACCAAGACTACGAGCAGTACTTC,CASSYSYNQDYEQYF
NA,NA,TRBV28,TRBJ1-2,TGTGCCAGCAAACCCGGAAGTTATGGCTACACCTTC,CASKPGSYGYTF
TRBD1,NA,TRBV29-1,TRBJ2-2,TGCAGCGTTGTAAAGGGGGCCTTGGGCACCGGGGAGCTGTTTTTT,CSVVKGALGTGELFF
NA,NA,TRBV4-2,TRBJ2-7,TGTGCCAGCAGCCAAGTTCCAGGGAAAGAGCAGTACTTC,CASSQVPGKEQYF
TRBD2,NA,TRBV3-1/TRBV3-2,TRBJ2-1,TGTGCCAGCAGCCAATTAGCGGGAAAGGAAAGTGAGCAGTTCTTC,CASSQLAGKESEQFF
NA,NA,TRBV19,TRBJ2-1,TGTGCCAGTAGTATAGAGAGTACCTACAATGAGCAGTTCTTC,CASSIESTYNEQFF
NA,NA,TRBV7-9,TRBJ2-1,TGTGCCAGCAGCCCCGGGACTGGAAACAATGAGCAGTTCTTC,CASSPGTGNNEQFF
NA,few,TRBV5-6,TRBJ1-4,TGTGCCAGCAGCTTGTTCAGGGGTCGTGCACGCGAAAAACTGTTTTTT,CASSLFRGRAREKLFF
NA,NA,TRBV19,TRBJ2-5,TGTGCCAGTAGTATCGTTTCCGGGGAGACCCAGTACTTC,CASSIVSGETQYF
TRBD1,NA,TRBV16,TRBJ1-3,TGTGCCAGCAGCCAATCGGGGACAGGGGCGTCTGGAAACACCATATATTTT,CASSQSGTGASGNTIYF
TRBD1,NA,TRBV25-1,TRBJ1-1,TGTGCCAGCAGTGAATGGGGCAGGGGGAGCATGAACACTGAAGCTTTCTTT,CASSEWGRGSMNTEAFF
TRBD1,NA,TRBV29-1,TRBJ1-1,TGCAGCGTGGACAGGGGGATGGATGCTTTCTTT,CSVDRGMDAFF
TRBD2,NA,TRBV4-1,TRBJ2-5,TGCGCCAGCAGCCAGGCACTAGCGGCCTCCCAAGAGACCCAGTACTTC,CASSQALAASQETQYF
NA,NA,TRBV5-1,TRBJ1-1,TGCGCCAGCAGCTGGGGGGGTAACACTGAAGCTTTCTTT,CASSWGGNTEAFF
NA,NA,TRBV29-1,TRBJ2-7,TGCAGCGCCCGAGGGGGGGTTGAGGCCTACGAGCAGTACTTC,CSARGGVEAYEQYF
TRBD2,NA,TRBV19,TRBJ2-7,TGTGCCAGTAGATCGACGTCTAGCGGACCCTACGAGCAGTACTTC,CASRSTSSGPYEQYF
NA,NA,TRBV19,TRBJ1-5,TGTGCCAGTAGTATCGGCCTACTGGGTCGGCCCCAGCATTTT,CASSIGLLGRPQHF
TRBD1,NA,TRBV19,TRBJ2-2,TGTGCCAGTCTCCCCATTCCGGGACAGGGTCGAACCGGGGAGCTGTTTTTT,CASLPIPGQGRTGELFF
TRBD1,NA,TRBV30,TRBJ1-2,TGTGCCTGGAGTGTAGGACAGGGAGGTGGCTACACCTTC,CAWSVGQGGGYTF
NA,NA,TRBV9,TRBJ2-7,TGTGCCAGCAGCGTGCGAGGGGGGTACGAGCAGTACTTC,CASSVRGGYEQYF
TRBD1,NA,TRBV27,TRBJ2-1,TGTGCCAGCAGTACCTCCAGGGGGCTTTTGGACAATGAGCAGTTCTTC,CASSTSRGLLDNEQFF
TRBD1,NA,TRBV5-1,TRBJ2-1,TGCGCCAGCAGCCTCACAGGGGGCGAGGGGGGCAATGAGCAGTTCTTC,CASSLTGGEGGNEQFF
TRBD2,NA,TRBV29-1,TRBJ2-3,TGCAGCGTTTGGGTTAGGGGAGGGGGCACAGATACGCAGTATTTT,CSVWVRGGGTDTQYF
NA,once,TRBV7-2,TRBJ1-5,TGTGCCAGCAGCTCTGGCCAGGTGGTTGGTCAGCCCCAGCATTTT,CASSSGQVVGQPQHF
NA,NA,TRBV29-1,TRBJ1-1,TGCAGCGTTGCCCTGCTCACTGAAGCTTTCTTT,CSVALLTEAFF